The clone carrying this T cell receptor beta chain was picked up many times. The sample comes from a study of T-cell reconstitution after alpha-beta-depleted transplantation in children. Researchers prepared the TCRbeta library using unique molecular identifiers, the study reports. Each CDR3 protein is one row after TCRdb ran MiXCR on the PCR reads. The sample lists approximately 420,000 distinct CDR3 sequences, roughly a tenth occurring once. The CDR3 loop spans 14 amino acids. Germline V gene sequence: CDR1 SGHTA, CDR2 FQGNSA. With 6 bases clipped from V and 3 bases from J, the junction kept 3 bases outside the gene matches.

The clonotype comes from a human donor who donated a stem cell graft to a child with acute myeloid leukemia. This rearrangement joins TRBV7-2 to TRBJ2-3; 10 nucleotides match TRBD2. The source was PBMCs from the stem cell graft donor, collected from the stem cell graft. The DNA for the CDR3 is TGTGCCAGCAGTCCGGGACTAGCGACAGATACGCAGTATTTT. Its protein product is CASSPGLATDTQYF.